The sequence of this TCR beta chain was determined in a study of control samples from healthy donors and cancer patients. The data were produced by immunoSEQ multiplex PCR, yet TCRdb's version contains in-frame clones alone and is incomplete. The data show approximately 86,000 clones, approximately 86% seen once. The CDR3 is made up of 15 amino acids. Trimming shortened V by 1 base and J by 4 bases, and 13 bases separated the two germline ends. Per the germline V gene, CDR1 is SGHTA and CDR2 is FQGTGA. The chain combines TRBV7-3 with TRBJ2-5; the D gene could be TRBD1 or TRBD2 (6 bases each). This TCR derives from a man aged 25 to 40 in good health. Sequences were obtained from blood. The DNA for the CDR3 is TGTGCCAGCAGCTTAAATCCGGGGGCGGGAGAGACCCAGTACTTC. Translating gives CASSLNPGAGETQYF.